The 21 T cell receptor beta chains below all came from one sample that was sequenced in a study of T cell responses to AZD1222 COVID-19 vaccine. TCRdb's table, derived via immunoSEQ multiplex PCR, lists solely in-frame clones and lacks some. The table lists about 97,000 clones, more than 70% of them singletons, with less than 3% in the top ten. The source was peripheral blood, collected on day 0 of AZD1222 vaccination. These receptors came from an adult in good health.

The CDR3 reads CASSLGTGTSTDTQYF. CDR3 bases: TGCGCCAGCAGCTTGGGGACAGGCACAAGCACAGATACGCAGTATTTT. The chain is built from TRBV5-1 and TRBJ2-3; 7 nucleotides match TRBD1. The germline V gene encodes CDR1 SGHRS and CDR2 YFSETQ. The CDR3 runs to 16 residues. Trimming cost V 0 bases and J 0 bases; bases outside gene matches: 4.

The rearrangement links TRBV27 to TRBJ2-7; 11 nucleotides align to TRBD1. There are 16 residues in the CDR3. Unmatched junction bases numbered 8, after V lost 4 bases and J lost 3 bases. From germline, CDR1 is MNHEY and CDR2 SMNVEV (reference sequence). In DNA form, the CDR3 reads TGTGCCAGCAGTTCCCCTGGGGGGACAGGGGGCTACGAGCAGTACTTC. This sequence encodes CASSSPGGTGGYEQYF.

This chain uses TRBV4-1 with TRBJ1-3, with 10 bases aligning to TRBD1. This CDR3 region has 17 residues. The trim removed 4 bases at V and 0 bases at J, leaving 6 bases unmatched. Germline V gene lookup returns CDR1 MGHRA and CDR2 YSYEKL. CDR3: CASSRVTGGLSGNTIYF. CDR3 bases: TGCGCCAGCAGCCGGGTGACAGGGGGCCTCTCTGGAAACACCATATATTTT.

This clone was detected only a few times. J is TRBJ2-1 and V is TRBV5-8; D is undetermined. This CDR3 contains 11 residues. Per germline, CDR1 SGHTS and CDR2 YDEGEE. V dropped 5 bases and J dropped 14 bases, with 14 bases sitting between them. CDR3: CASRVTSRKFF. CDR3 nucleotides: TGTGCCAGCAGAGTGACCTCCCGAAAGTTCTTC.

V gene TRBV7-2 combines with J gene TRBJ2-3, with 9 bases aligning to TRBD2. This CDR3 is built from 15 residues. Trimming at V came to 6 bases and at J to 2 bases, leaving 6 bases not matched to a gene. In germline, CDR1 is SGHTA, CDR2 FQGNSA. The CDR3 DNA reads TGTGCCAGCAGACGTAGCGGGGGACTCACAGATACGCAGTATTTT. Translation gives CASRRSGGLTDTQYF.

As DNA, the CDR3 is TGTGCCAGCAGTTCCCGACGGGCAGGGAACTTCTACGAGCAGTACTTC. As protein: CASSSRRAGNFYEQYF. The chain is built from TRBV27 and TRBJ2-7; perhaps TRBD1 as D (5 bases). Germline V gene data show CDR1 as MNHEY and CDR2 as SMNVEV (reference sequence). There are 16 residues in the CDR3. Trimming left V 4 bases short and J 3 bases short, with 19 bases between.

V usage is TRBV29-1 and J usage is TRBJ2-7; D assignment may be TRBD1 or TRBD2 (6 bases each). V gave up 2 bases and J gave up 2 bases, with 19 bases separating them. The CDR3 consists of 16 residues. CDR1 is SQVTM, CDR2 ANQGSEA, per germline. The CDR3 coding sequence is TGCAGCGTTGAAACGGGGGCCCGGGCAGGTACCTACGAGCAGTACTTC. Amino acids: CSVETGARAGTYEQYF.

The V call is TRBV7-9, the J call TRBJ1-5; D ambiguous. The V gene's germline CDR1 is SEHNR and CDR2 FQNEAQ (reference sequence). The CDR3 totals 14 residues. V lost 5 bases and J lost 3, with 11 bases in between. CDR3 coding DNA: TGTGCCAGCAGCCACGACGGGATCAATCAGCCCCAGCATTTT. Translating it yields CASSHDGINQPQHF.

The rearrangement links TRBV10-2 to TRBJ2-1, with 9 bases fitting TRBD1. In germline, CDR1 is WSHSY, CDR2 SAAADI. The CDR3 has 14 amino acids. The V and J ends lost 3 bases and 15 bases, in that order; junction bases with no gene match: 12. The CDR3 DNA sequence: TGCGCCAGCAGTGACCAAACTCACAGGGGGCGCGGGTTCTTC. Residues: CASSDQTHRGRGFF.

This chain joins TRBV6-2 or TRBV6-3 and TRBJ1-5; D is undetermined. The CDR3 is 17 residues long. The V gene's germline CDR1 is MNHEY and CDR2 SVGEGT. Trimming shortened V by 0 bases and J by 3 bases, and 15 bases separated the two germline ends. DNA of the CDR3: TGTGCCAGCAGTTACTCATCGGGGAGAAGAGCCAATCAGCCCCAGCATTTT. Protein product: CASSYSSGRRANQPQHF.

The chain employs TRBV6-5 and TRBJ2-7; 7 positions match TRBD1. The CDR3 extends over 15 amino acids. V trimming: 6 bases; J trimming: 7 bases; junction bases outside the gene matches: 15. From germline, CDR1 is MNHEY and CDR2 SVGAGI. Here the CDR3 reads CASSQPPDRVQEQYF. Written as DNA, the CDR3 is TGTGCCAGCAGCCAGCCCCCAGACAGGGTCCAAGAGCAGTACTTC.

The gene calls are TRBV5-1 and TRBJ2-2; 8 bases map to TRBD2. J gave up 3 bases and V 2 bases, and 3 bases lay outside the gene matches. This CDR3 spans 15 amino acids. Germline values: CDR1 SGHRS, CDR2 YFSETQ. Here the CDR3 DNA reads TGCGCCAGCAGCTTCGGGGGGGATGACACCGGGGAGCTGTTTTTT. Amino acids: CASSFGGDDTGELFF.

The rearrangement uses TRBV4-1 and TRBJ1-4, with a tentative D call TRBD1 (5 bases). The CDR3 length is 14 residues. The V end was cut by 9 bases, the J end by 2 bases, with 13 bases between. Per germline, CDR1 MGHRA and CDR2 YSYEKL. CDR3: CASWEGATNEKLFF. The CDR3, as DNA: TGCGCCAGTTGGGAAGGGGCCACTAATGAAAAACTGTTTTTT.

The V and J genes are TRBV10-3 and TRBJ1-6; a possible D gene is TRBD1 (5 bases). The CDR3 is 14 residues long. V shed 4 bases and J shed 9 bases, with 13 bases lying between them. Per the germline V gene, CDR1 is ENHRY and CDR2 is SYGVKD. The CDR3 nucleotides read TGTGCCATCAGTGGGGGAGGGGTGGGTTCACCCCTCCACTTT. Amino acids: CAISGGGVGSPLHF.

The CDR3 DNA sequence: TGCAGCGTTGATTTCAGTAACTATGGCTACACCTTC. This translates into CSVDFSNYGYTF. The chain uses TRBV29-1 and TRBJ1-2; the D is unclear. V lost 3 bases to trimming and J lost 1 base, with 6 bases between them. The CDR3 covers 12 residues. The germline CDR1 and CDR2 sequences are SQVTM and ANQGSEA.

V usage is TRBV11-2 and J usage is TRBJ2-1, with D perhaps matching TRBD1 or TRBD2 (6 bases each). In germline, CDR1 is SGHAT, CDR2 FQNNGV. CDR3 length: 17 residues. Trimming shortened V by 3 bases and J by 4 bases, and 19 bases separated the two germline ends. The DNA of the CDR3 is TGTGCCAGCAGCTTCCTAAAGGGGGGTTTAGGATACAATGAGCAGTTCTTC. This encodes CASSFLKGGLGYNEQFF. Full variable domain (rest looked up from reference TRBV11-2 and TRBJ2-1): EAGVAQSPRYKIIEKRQSVAFWCNPISGHATLYWYQQILGQGPKLLIQFQNNGVVDDSQLPKDRFSAERLKGVDSTLKIQPAKLEDSAVYLCASSFLKGGLGYNEQFFGPGTRLTVL.

CDR3 sequence reads: CASSFRLSGQGLDGYTF. DNA of the CDR3: TGTGCCAGCAGCTTCAGGTTGTCAGGACAGGGCCTCGATGGCTACACCTTC. This chain joins TRBV5-5 and TRBJ1-2, with TRBD1 matching 8 bases. With V trimmed by 2 bases and J by 6 bases, 15 bases remained unmatched. The CDR3 has 17 residues. The germline V gene has CDR1 SGHKS and CDR2 YYEKEE (reference sequence).

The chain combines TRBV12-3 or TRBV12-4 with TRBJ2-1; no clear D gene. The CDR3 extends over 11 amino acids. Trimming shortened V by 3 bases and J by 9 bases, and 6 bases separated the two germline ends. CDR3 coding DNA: TGTGCCAGCAGTTTGAGTGGTGAGCAGTTCTTC. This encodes CASSLSGEQFF.

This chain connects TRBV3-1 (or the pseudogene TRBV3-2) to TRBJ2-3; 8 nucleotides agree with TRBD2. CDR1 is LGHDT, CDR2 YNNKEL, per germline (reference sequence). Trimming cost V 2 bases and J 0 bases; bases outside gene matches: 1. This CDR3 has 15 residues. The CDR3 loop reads CASSQPSGSTDTQYF. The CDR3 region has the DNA TGTGCCAGCAGCCAACCTAGCGGGAGCACAGATACGCAGTATTTT.

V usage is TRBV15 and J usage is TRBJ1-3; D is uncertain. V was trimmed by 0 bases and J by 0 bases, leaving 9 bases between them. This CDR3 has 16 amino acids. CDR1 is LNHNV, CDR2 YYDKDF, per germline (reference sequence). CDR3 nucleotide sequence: TGTGCCACCAGCAGAGATAACACCTACTCTGGAAACACCATATATTTT. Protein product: CATSRDNTYSGNTIYF.

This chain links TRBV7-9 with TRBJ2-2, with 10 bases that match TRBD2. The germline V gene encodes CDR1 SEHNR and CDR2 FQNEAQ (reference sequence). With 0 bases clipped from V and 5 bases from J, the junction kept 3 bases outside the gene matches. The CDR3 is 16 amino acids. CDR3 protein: CASSLAAGGPTGELFF. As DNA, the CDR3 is TGTGCCAGCAGCTTAGCAGCGGGGGGGCCAACCGGGGAGCTGTTTTTT.